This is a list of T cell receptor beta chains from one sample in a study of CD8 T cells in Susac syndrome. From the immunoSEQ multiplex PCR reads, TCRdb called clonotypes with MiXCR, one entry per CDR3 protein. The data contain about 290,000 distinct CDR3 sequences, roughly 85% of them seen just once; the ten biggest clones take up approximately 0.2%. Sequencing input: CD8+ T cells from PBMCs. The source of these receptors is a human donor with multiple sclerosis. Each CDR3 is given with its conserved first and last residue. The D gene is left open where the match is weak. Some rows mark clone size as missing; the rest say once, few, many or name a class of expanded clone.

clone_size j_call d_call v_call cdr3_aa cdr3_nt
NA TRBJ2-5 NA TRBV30 CAWSVLLGEETQYF TGTGCCTGGAGTGTACTTTTGGGGGAAGAGACCCAGTACTTC
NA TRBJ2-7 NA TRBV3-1 CASSQGTDWTFSYEQYF TGTGCCAGCAGCCAAGGTACCGACTGGACCTTCTCCTACGAGCAGTACTTC
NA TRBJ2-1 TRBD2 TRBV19 CASSIGTSEYNEQFF TGTGCCAGTAGTATTGGGACTAGCGAGTACAATGAGCAGTTCTTC
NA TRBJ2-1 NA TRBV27 CASSLSGPSEGQFF TGTGCCAGCAGTTTATCTGGCCCCTCCGAAGGGCAGTTCTTC
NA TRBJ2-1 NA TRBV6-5 CASSRDCDEQFF TGTGCCAGCAGTCGGGACTGCGATGAGCAGTTCTTC
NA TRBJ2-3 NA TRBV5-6 CASSLAAATMYTQYF TGTGCCAGCAGCTTGGCAGCAGCCACAATGTATACGCAGTATTTT
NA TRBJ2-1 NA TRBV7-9 CASRLSGTMQFF TGTGCCAGCAGACTATCGGGGACCATGCAGTTCTTC
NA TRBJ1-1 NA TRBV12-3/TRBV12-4 CASSPPSAPEAFF TGTGCCAGCAGTCCCCCCTCGGCGCCTGAAGCTTTCTTT
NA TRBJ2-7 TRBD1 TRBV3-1 CASSQSLTGGSYEQYF TGTGCCAGCAGCCAATCCTTGACAGGGGGCTCGTACGAGCAGTACTTC
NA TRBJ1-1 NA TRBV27 CASSIHKGLDTEAFF TGTGCCAGCAGTATCCACAAAGGTTTGGACACTGAAGCTTTCTTT
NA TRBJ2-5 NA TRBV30 CSLEGQPRETQYF TGTTCCCTTGAGGGACAACCACGGGAGACCCAGTACTTC
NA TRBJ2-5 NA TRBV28 CASTTEGVRGETQYF TGTGCCAGCACCACCGAGGGGGTGAGAGGGGAGACCCAGTACTTC
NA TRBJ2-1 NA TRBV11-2 CASSLARPGHYNEQFF TGTGCCAGCAGCTTAGCACGGCCAGGGCACTACAATGAGCAGTTCTTC
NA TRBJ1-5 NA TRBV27 CASSWGAPNQPQHF TGTGCCAGCAGTTGGGGGGCACCCAATCAGCCCCAGCATTTT
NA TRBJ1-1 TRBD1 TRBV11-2 CASSFLTGGPEAFF TGTGCCAGCAGCTTCCTGACAGGGGGCCCTGAAGCTTTCTTT
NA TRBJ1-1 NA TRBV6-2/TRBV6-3 CASTKRAYREAFF TGTGCCAGCACCAAGAGAGCATACCGGGAAGCTTTCTTT
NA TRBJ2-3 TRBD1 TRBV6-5 CASTETDRGGDTQYF TGTGCCAGCACCGAGACGGACAGGGGAGGCGATACGCAGTATTTT
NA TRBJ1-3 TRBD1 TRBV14 CASSRDSYSGNTIYF TGTGCCAGCAGCCGGGACAGCTACTCTGGAAACACCATATATTTT
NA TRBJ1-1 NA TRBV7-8 CASSILGTVMNTEAFF TGTGCCAGCAGCATATTGGGGACGGTTATGAACACTGAAGCTTTCTTT
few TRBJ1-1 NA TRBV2 CASRGPLNTEAFF TGTGCCAGCAGAGGACCGCTGAACACTGAAGCTTTCTTT
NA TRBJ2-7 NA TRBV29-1 CSVRPGSYEQYF TGCAGCGTTCGCCCAGGCTCCTACGAGCAGTACTTC
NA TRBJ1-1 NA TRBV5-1 CASTQTGLTEAFF TGCGCCAGCACCCAAACAGGGCTCACTGAAGCTTTCTTT
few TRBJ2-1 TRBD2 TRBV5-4 CASSPGTSGSSDNEQFF TGTGCCAGCAGCCCCGGGACTAGCGGATCGTCAGACAATGAGCAGTTCTTC
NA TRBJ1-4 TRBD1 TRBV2 CASSPGTGGGTNEKLFF TGTGCCAGCAGCCCCGGGACAGGGGGCGGCACTAATGAAAAACTGTTTTTT
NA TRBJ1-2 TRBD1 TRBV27 CASSPTGVGYGYTF TGTGCCAGCAGTCCCACAGGGGTCGGCTATGGCTACACCTTC
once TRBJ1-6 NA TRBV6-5 CASSYLVGQGNSPLHF TGTGCCAGCAGTTACCTTGTTGGGCAGGGTAATTCACCCCTCCACTTT
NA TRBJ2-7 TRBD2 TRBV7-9 CASSPQREAYEQYF TGTGCCAGCAGCCCTCAGCGGGAGGCCTACGAGCAGTACTTC